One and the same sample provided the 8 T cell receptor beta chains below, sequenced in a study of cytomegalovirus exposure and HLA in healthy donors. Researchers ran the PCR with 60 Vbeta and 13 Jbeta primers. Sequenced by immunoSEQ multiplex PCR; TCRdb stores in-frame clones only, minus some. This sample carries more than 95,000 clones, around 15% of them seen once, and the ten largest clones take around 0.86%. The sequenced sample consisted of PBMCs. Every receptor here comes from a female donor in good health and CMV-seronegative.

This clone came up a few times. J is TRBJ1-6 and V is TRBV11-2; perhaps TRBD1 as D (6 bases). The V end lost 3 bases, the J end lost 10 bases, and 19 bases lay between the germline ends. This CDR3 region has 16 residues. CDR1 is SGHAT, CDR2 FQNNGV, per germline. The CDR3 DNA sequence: TGTGCCAGCAGCTTGCCCGATCCGGGGGGCGGATCACCCCTCCACTTT. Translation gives CASSLPDPGGGSPLHF.

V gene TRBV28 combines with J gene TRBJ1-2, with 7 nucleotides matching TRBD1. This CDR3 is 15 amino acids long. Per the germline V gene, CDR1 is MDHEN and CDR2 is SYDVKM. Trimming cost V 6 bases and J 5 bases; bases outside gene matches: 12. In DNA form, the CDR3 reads TGTGCCAGCAGCCGAAGGGACAGCCTAGAATATGGCTACACCTTC. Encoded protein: CASSRRDSLEYGYTF.

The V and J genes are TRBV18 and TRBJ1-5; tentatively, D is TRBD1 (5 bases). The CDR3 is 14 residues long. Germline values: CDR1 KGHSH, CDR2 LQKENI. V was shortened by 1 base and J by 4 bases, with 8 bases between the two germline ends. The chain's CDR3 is CASSPLGVNQPQHF. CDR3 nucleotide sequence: TGTGCCAGCTCACCACTAGGGGTTAATCAGCCCCAGCATTTT.

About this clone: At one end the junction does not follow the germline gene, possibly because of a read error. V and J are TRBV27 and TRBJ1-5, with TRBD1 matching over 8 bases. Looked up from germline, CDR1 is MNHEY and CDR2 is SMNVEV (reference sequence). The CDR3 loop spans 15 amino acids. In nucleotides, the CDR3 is TGTGCCAGCAGTCTATCGGGACAGGCCAATCAGCCCCAGCATTTT. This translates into CASSLSGQANQPQHF.

The CDR3 sequence: CASSYGEAESLEAFF. The CDR3 DNA sequence: TGTGCCAGCAGTTACGGGGAAGCGGAATCCTTAGAAGCTTTCTTT. The chain is built from TRBV6-5 and TRBJ1-1; no definite D call. V was cut by 2 bases and J by 8 bases, with 18 bases left in between. Germline assignment: CDR1 MNHEY and CDR2 SVGAGI. The CDR3 covers 15 residues.

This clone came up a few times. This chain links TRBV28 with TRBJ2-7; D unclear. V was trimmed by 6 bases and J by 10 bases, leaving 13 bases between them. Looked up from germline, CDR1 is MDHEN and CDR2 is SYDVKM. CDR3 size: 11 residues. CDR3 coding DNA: TGTGCCAGCAGCGGAGATCGACTCCAGTACTTC. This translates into CASSGDRLQYF. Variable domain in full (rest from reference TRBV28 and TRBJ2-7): DVKVTQSSRYLVKRTGEKVFLECVQDMDHENMFWYRQDPGLGLRLIYFSYDVKMKEKGDIPEGYSVSREKKERFSLILESASTNQTSMYLCASSGDRLQYFGPGTRLTVT.

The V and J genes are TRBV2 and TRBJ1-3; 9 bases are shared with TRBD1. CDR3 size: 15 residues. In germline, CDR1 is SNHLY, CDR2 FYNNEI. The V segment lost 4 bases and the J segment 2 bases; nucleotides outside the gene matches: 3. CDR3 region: CASSVRQGAGNTIYF. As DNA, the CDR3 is TGTGCCAGCAGTGTACGACAGGGGGCTGGAAACACCATATATTTT.

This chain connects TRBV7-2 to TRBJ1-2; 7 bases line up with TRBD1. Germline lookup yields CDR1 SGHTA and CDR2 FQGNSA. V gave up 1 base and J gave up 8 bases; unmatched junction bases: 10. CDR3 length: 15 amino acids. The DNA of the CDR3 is TGTGCCAGCAGCTTAGGAGGGGGACAGTATGAAGGCTACACCTTC. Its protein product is CASSLGGGQYEGYTF.